A selection of T cell receptor beta chains follows, all from one sample in a study of control samples from healthy donors and cancer patients. Clones were sequenced by immunoSEQ multiplex PCR, and TCRdb holds only the in-frame ones, with some missing. Of 160,000 or so clones listed, around 96% were seen once; the top ten hold approximately 0.93%. Input material: blood. Receptors originate from a woman in her twenties or thirties in good health. Both conserved end residues are part of each CDR3. Each record gives: V gene, J gene, D gene, clone size, CDR3 protein, CDR3 DNA. D genes are given only for firm matches. The listing skips clone size in some rows; elsewhere it reads once, few, many or a size class.

>TRBV6-5|TRBJ1-2|NA|few
CASTDRLYGYTF
TGTGCCAGCACCGACAGACTCTATGGCTACACCTTC
>TRBV18|TRBJ2-7|NA|NA
CASSPPPGTQTYEQYF
TGTGCCAGCTCACCGCCGCCGGGGACACAAACCTACGAGCAGTACTTC
>TRBV6-1|TRBJ2-3|TRBD1|NA
CASSGRTGGGTDTQYF
TGTGCCAGCAGTGGAAGGACAGGGGGTGGCACAGATACGCAGTATTTT
>TRBV6-6|TRBJ1-4|NA|NA
CASGVMTLYSVKKLFF
TGTGCCAGTGGGGTAATGACGTTATATAGTGTGAAAAAACTGTTTTTT
>TRBV29-1|TRBJ1-1|TRBD1|NA
CSVDGQGYTEAFF
TGCAGCGTTGACGGACAGGGGTACACTGAAGCTTTCTTT
>TRBV12-3/TRBV12-4|TRBJ1-5|NA|NA
CASSWAGNQPQHF
TGTGCCAGCAGTTGGGCGGGCAATCAGCCCCAGCATTTT
>TRBV6-5|TRBJ2-1|NA|NA
CASSYSTGYNEQFF
TGTGCCAGCAGTTACTCGACCGGGTACAATGAGCAGTTCTTC
>TRBV7-9|TRBJ2-2|NA|NA
CASSFDTGELFF
TGTGCCAGCAGCTTTGACACCGGGGAGCTGTTTTTT
>TRBV7-3|TRBJ2-3|TRBD2|NA
CASSFLSGSSPDTQYF
TGTGCCAGCAGCTTTTTAAGCGGGAGTTCCCCAGATACGCAGTATTTT
>TRBV2|TRBJ1-1|NA|NA
CASSVGQRVPTEAFF
TGTGCCAGCAGTGTGGGCCAGAGGGTCCCCACTGAAGCTTTCTTT
>TRBV12-3/TRBV12-4|TRBJ1-1|NA|NA
CASSLWGNTEAFF
TGTGCCAGCAGTTTATGGGGGAACACTGAAGCTTTCTTT
>TRBV13|TRBJ2-7|NA|NA
CASSMLGGYEQYF
TGTGCCAGCAGCATGTTAGGGGGGTACGAGCAGTACTTC
>TRBV11-2|TRBJ1-1|NA|NA
CASGRGNTEAFF
TGTGCCAGTGGCAGGGGGAACACTGAAGCTTTCTTT
>TRBV5-6|TRBJ1-1|TRBD1|NA
CASSHPGQGLGNTEAFF
TGTGCCAGCAGCCACCCGGGACAGGGGTTAGGAAACACTGAAGCTTTCTTT
>TRBV6-5|TRBJ2-7|TRBD1|NA
CASSFQTGGSYEQYF
TGTGCCAGCAGTTTCCAGACAGGGGGTAGCTACGAGCAGTACTTC
>TRBV6-5|TRBJ2-3|NA|NA
CASSRGPGTDTQYF
TGTGCCAGCAGCCGGGGCCCTGGCACAGATACGCAGTATTTT
>TRBV6-5|TRBJ2-7|TRBD2|NA
CASSLALAGEEQYF
TGTGCCAGCAGCCTAGCACTAGCGGGTGAGGAGCAGTACTTC
>TRBV5-1|TRBJ1-3|NA|NA
CASSPGRSLYGTIYF
TGCGCCAGCAGCCCGGGACGGTCCCTCTACGGCACCATATATTTT
>TRBV5-4|TRBJ1-2|NA|NA
CASSLTMDYGYTF
TGTGCCAGCAGCCTGACGATGGACTATGGCTACACCTTC
>TRBV5-1|TRBJ1-3|TRBD1|NA
CASSLRTGEGNTIYF
TGCGCCAGCAGCTTGAGGACAGGGGAAGGAAACACCATATATTTT
>TRBV10-3|TRBJ2-1|NA|NA
CAISDPGTAGYNEQFF
TGTGCCATCAGTGATCCCGGGACTGCGGGCTACAATGAGCAGTTCTTC
>TRBV11-1|TRBJ2-7|NA|NA
CASSIRRGKEQYF
TGTGCCAGCAGCATCCGACGGGGGAAGGAGCAGTACTTC
>TRBV30|TRBJ1-1|NA|NA
CACSIPNTEAFF
TGTGCCTGCTCTATTCCGAACACTGAAGCTTTCTTT
>TRBV29-1|TRBJ2-3|TRBD2|NA
CSVEFVAGVATDTQYF
TGCAGCGTTGAATTCGTAGCGGGGGTAGCCACAGATACGCAGTATTTT
>TRBV6-7|TRBJ1-2|NA|once
CASRLVAYTF
TGTGCCAGCAGGCTGGTCGCCTACACCTTC
>TRBV28|TRBJ2-2|NA|NA
CATQRNTGELFF
TGTGCCACCCAAAGAAACACCGGGGAGCTGTTTTTT
>TRBV30|TRBJ2-7|TRBD2|NA
CAWSASGGGSNGQYF
TGTGCCTGGAGTGCCAGTGGGGGGGGTTCAAACGGGCAGTACTTC
>TRBV5-6|TRBJ1-3|NA|NA
CASSRILFDSGNTIYF
TGTGCCAGCAGCCGCATCCTCTTTGATTCTGGAAACACCATATATTTT
>TRBV9|TRBJ2-1|NA|NA
CASSVDSTRSNEQFF
TGTGCCAGCAGCGTAGACAGCACTAGAAGCAATGAGCAGTTCTTC
>TRBV25-1|TRBJ2-2|NA|NA
CASSRKNTGELFF
TGTGCCAGCAGTCGGAAGAACACCGGGGAGCTGTTTTTT
>TRBV5-4|TRBJ1-1|NA|NA
CASSLGQVNTEAFF
TGTGCCAGCAGCTTGGGACAGGTGAACACTGAAGCTTTCTTT
>TRBV3-1/TRBV3-2|TRBJ2-5|TRBD2|NA
CASSHYSGLAGAQETQYF
TGTGCCAGCAGCCACTATTCCGGACTAGCGGGGGCCCAAGAGACCCAGTACTTC
>TRBV30|TRBJ2-6|TRBD1|NA
CAWTQGADGANVLTF
TGTGCCTGGACCCAGGGGGCGGATGGGGCCAACGTCCTGACTTTC
>TRBV2|TRBJ1-4|NA|NA
CASSGLGGPEKLFF
TGTGCCAGCAGTGGGTTGGGGGGGCCTGAAAAACTGTTTTTT
>TRBV4-2|TRBJ2-3|TRBD2|once
CASSQVLPSGGAGTDTQYF
TGTGCCAGCAGCCAAGTTTTGCCTAGCGGGGGGGCCGGAACAGATACGCAGTATTTT
>TRBV4-1|TRBJ2-3|TRBD2|NA
CASSQVVVRREDADTQYF
TGCGCCAGCAGCCAAGTGGTGGTGAGGCGGGAGGATGCAGATACGCAGTATTTT
>TRBV7-2|TRBJ1-1|NA|NA
CASSLSSGQNTEAFF
TGTGCCAGCAGCTTATCGTCCGGACAAAACACTGAAGCTTTCTTT
>TRBV3-1/TRBV3-2|TRBJ2-7|NA|NA
CASSQGEGSYEQYF
TGTGCCAGCAGCCAAGGTGAGGGGTCCTACGAGCAGTACTTC
>TRBV13|TRBJ2-1|NA|NA
CASRYRANNEQFF
TGTGCCAGCAGATACCGGGCCAACAATGAGCAGTTCTTC